These T cell receptor beta chains were read from a single sample in a study of blood T cell repertoires in COVID-19. TCRdb's copy holds only in-frame clones and misses some; the assay was immunoSEQ multiplex PCR. This sample has some 220,000 clones, with approximately 85% found just once. The sample consisted of peripheral blood. These receptors came from a man aged 45-60 years with COVID-19, enrolled during active disease. The CDR3 runs from the conserved cysteine through the conserved F or W. The D gene is left open where the match is weak. Expanded clones are given a class, and other clones once, few, many or no size at all.

len: 13
abundance: .
j_gene: TRBJ2-2
v_gene: TRBV30
d_gene: .
CDR3aa: CAWNQGGTGELFF
CDR3nt: TGTGCCTGGAATCAGGGAGGCACCGGGGAGCTGTTTTTT

len: 18
abundance: .
j_gene: TRBJ2-7
v_gene: TRBV7-9
d_gene: TRBD2
CDR3aa: CASSPRGSGGQSSYEQYF
CDR3nt: TGTGCCAGCAGCCCCCGGGGTAGCGGGGGCCAAAGCTCCTACGAGCAGTACTTC

len: 15
abundance: .
j_gene: TRBJ2-7
v_gene: TRBV6-6
d_gene: TRBD2
CDR3aa: CASSYSGGRSYEQYF
CDR3nt: TGTGCCAGCAGTTATAGCGGGGGCCGCTCCTACGAGCAGTACTTC

len: 15
abundance: once
j_gene: TRBJ2-7
v_gene: TRBV4-3
d_gene: .
CDR3aa: CASSRGGQGNDEQYF
CDR3nt: TGCGCCAGCAGCCGGGGGGGGCAGGGTAACGACGAGCAGTACTTC

len: 17
abundance: .
j_gene: TRBJ2-7
v_gene: TRBV6-2/TRBV6-3
d_gene: TRBD1
CDR3aa: CASSYSKTGTASYEQYF
CDR3nt: TGTGCCAGCAGTTACTCGAAAACCGGGACAGCATCCTACGAGCAGTACTTC

len: 13
abundance: .
j_gene: TRBJ1-1
v_gene: TRBV6-4
d_gene: .
CDR3aa: CASGGIMNTEAFF
CDR3nt: TGTGCCAGTGGGGGGATCATGAACACTGAAGCTTTCTTT

len: 14
abundance: once
j_gene: TRBJ1-2
v_gene: TRBV6-2/TRBV6-3
d_gene: .
CDR3aa: CASSYVTPNYGYTF
CDR3nt: TGTGCCAGCAGTTACGTTACACCTAACTATGGCTACACCTTC

len: 15
abundance: .
j_gene: TRBJ2-3
v_gene: TRBV5-1
d_gene: TRBD1
CDR3aa: CASSLGQGGTDTQYF
CDR3nt: TGCGCCAGCAGCTTGGGACAGGGGGGGACAGATACGCAGTATTTT

len: 13
abundance: .
j_gene: TRBJ1-5
v_gene: TRBV6-6
d_gene: .
CDR3aa: CASSLSLNQPQHF
CDR3nt: TGTGCCAGCTCTTTAAGCCTGAATCAGCCCCAGCATTTT

len: 14
abundance: .
j_gene: TRBJ1-2
v_gene: TRBV19
d_gene: .
CDR3aa: CASTPDTANYGYTF
CDR3nt: TGTGCCAGTACCCCGGACACAGCTAACTATGGCTACACCTTC

len: 15
abundance: .
j_gene: TRBJ1-4
v_gene: TRBV5-4
d_gene: TRBD1
CDR3aa: CASSEQGAGNEKLFF
CDR3nt: TGTGCCAGCAGCGAACAGGGGGCGGGGAATGAAAAACTGTTTTTT

len: 13
abundance: .
j_gene: TRBJ2-7
v_gene: TRBV19
d_gene: TRBD1
CDR3aa: CASSMGQYYEQYF
CDR3nt: TGTGCCAGTAGTATGGGACAGTACTACGAGCAGTACTTC

len: 15
abundance: .
j_gene: TRBJ2-1
v_gene: TRBV19
d_gene: .
CDR3aa: CASSILGGSYNEQFF
CDR3nt: TGTGCCAGTAGTATATTGGGAGGCTCCTACAATGAGCAGTTCTTC

len: 16
abundance: few
j_gene: TRBJ2-2
v_gene: TRBV4-2
d_gene: TRBD2
CDR3aa: CASSPREGLRTGELFF
CDR3nt: TGTGCCAGCAGCCCACGGGAGGGGCTGCGGACCGGGGAGCTGTTTTTT

len: 14
abundance: .
j_gene: TRBJ1-5
v_gene: TRBV27
d_gene: TRBD1
CDR3aa: CASSFGQGNQPQHF
CDR3nt: TGTGCCAGCAGTTTCGGACAGGGCAATCAGCCCCAGCATTTT

len: 16
abundance: .
j_gene: TRBJ2-5
v_gene: TRBV3-1/TRBV3-2
d_gene: TRBD2
CDR3aa: CASSQASGGGQETQYF
CDR3nt: TGTGCCAGCAGCCAAGCGAGCGGGGGGGGCCAAGAGACCCAGTACTTC

len: 13
abundance: .
j_gene: TRBJ1-2
v_gene: TRBV24-1
d_gene: .
CDR3aa: CATSDQGSHGYTF
CDR3nt: TGTGCCACCAGTGATCAGGGGTCACATGGCTACACCTTC

len: 14
abundance: .
j_gene: TRBJ1-1
v_gene: TRBV7-9
d_gene: .
CDR3aa: CASSPNQGDTEAFF
CDR3nt: TGTGCCAGCAGCCCTAACCAGGGTGACACTGAAGCTTTCTTT